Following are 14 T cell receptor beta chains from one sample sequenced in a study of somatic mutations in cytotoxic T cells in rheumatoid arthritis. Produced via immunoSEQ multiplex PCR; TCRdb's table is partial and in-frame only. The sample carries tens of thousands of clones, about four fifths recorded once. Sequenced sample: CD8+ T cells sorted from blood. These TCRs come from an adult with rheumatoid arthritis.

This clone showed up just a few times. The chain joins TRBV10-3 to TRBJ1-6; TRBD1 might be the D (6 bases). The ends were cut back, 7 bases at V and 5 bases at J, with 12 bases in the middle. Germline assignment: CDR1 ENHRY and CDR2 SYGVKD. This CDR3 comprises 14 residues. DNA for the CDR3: TGTGCCATCAAGGCAGGGGAGGATAATTCACCCCTCCACTTT. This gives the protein CAIKAGEDNSPLHF.

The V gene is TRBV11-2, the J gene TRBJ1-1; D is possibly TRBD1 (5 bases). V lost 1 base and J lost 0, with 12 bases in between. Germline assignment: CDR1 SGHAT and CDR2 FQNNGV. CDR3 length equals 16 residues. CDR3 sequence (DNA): TGTGCCAGCAGCTTAGCCTATGACAGACTGAACACTGAAGCTTTCTTT. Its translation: CASSLAYDRLNTEAFF.

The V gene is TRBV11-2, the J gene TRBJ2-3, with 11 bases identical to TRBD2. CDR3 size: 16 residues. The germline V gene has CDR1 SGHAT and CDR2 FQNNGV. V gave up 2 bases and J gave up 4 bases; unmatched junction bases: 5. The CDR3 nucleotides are TGTGCCAGCAGCTTAACCCTAGCGGGGGGCTCAGATACGCAGTATTTT. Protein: CASSLTLAGGSDTQYF.

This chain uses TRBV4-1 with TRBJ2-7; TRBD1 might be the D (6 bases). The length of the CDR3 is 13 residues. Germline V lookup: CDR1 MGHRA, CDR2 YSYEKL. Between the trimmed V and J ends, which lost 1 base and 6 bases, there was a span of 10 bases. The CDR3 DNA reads TGCGCCAGCAGCCAAGTGGGGGCGATCGAGCAGTACTTC. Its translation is CASSQVGAIEQYF.

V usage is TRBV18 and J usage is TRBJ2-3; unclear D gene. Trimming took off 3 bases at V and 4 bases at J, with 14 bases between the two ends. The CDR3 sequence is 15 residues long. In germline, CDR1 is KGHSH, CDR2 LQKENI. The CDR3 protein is CASSPTPNPSDTQYF. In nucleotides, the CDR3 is TGTGCCAGCTCACCGACCCCGAATCCATCAGATACGCAGTATTTT.

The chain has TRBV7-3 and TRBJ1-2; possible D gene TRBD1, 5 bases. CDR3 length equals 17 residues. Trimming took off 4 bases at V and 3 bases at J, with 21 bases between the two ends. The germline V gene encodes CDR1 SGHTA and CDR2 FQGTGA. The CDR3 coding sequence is TGTGCCAGCAGCTCAAACCCCGGGGCCTCCAAGGACTATGGCTACACCTTC. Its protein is CASSSNPGASKDYGYTF.

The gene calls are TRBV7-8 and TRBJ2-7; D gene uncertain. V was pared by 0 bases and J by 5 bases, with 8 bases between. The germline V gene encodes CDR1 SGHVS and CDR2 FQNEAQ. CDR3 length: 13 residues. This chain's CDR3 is CASSLARRNEQYF. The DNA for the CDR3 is TGTGCCAGCAGCTTAGCCCGACGCAACGAGCAGTACTTC.

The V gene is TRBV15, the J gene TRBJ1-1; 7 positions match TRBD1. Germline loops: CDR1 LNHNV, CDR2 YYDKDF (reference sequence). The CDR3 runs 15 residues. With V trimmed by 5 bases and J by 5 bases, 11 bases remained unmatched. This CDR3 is CATSPITAGGTEAFF. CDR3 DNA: TGTGCCACCAGCCCAATTACGGCAGGGGGGACTGAAGCTTTCTTT.

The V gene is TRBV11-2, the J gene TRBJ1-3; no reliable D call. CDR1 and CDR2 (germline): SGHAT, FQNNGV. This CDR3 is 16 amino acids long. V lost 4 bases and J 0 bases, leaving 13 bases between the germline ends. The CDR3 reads CASSSPPTISGNTIYF. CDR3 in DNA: TGTGCCAGCAGCTCTCCACCGACAATCTCTGGAAACACCATATATTTT. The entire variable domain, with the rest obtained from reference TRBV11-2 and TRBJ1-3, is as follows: EAGVAQSPRYKIIEKRQSVAFWCNPISGHATLYWYQQILGQGPKLLIQFQNNGVVDDSQLPKDRFSAERLKGVDSTLKIQPAKLEDSAVYLCASSSPPTISGNTIYFGEGSWLTVV.

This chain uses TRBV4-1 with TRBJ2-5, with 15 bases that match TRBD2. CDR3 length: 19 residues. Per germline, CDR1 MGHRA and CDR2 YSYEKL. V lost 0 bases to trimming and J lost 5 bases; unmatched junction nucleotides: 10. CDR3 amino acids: CASSQDPGLAGGPHETQYF. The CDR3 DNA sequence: TGCGCCAGCAGCCAAGATCCGGGACTAGCGGGGGGCCCTCACGAGACCCAGTACTTC.

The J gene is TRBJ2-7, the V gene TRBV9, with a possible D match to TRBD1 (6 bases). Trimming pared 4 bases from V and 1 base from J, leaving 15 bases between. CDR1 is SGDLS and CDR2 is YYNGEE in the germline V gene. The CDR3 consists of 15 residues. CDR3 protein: CASSPGAGISYEQYF. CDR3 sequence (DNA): TGTGCCAGCAGCCCAGGGGCAGGTATATCCTACGAGCAGTACTTC.

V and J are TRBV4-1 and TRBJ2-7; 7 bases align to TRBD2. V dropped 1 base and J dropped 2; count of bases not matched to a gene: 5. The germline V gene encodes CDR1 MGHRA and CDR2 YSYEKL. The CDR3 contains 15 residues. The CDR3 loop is CASSQGLAATYEQYF. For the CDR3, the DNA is TGCGCCAGCAGCCAAGGGCTAGCGGCAACCTACGAGCAGTACTTC.

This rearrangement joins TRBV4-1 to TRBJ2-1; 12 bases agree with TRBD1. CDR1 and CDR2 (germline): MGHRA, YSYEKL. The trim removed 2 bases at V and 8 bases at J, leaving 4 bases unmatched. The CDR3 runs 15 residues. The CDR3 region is CASSQPGQGADEQFF. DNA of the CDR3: TGCGCCAGCAGCCAACCGGGACAGGGGGCCGATGAGCAGTTCTTC.

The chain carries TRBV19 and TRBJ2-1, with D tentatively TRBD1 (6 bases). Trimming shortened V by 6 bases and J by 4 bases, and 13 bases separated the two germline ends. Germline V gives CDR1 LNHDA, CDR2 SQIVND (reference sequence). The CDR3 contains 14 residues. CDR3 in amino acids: CASSDGTPYNEQFF. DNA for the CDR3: TGTGCCAGTAGCGACGGGACACCTTACAATGAGCAGTTCTTC.